This entry describes one TCR beta chain. The junction departs from germline at one end; a sequencing error may be responsible. The sample is drawn from a study of T cells in Graves' hyperthyroidism and ophthalmopathy. Germline values: CDR1 MNHNS, CDR2 SASEGT. CDR3 length: 11 residues. The cohort's ophthalmopathy patients, a group with duration under 3 months, had a Clinical Activity Score of at least 3 and a NOSPECS grade of at least 4. Isolation of PBMCs was performed on 8 to 10 ml fresh peripheral blood. RNA transcripts gave rise to amplified TCR beta CDR3 regions. The HTBI set primed first-round TCR CDR3 RT-PCR. TCRdb itself ran the multiplex PCR reads through MiXCR, one entry per CDR3 protein. The sample lists some 300,000 distinct CDR3 sequences, roughly 18% occurring once.

The sequence was obtained from a man in his fifties or sixties with Graves' ophthalmopathy. The sample consisted of blood. The chain couples TRBV6-1 to TRBJ1-5; possible D gene TRBD1, 6 bases. CDR3 in DNA: TGTGCCAGCAGTCAGGGGACGGGTTTGGATTTT. Translation: CASSQGTGLDF.